These 5 T cell receptor beta chains came from one sample sequenced in a study of shared clonotypes between healthy human individuals (TCRdb year 2020). The method behind the library was the immunoSEQ multiplex PCR assay. Imported from immuneACCESS, the table was reduced by TCRdb to in-frame sequences with V and J called. These copies leave out some clones; in studies compared against another copy, an unresolved V gene accounts for under half, and the cause of the remainder is not known. This sample holds under 650,000 clones; 90% to 97% were observed only once. The ten largest clones represent approximately 0.062% of the sample. Sequencing used naive CD4+ T cells sorted from blood. The cell subset or site label on this specimen signifies: CD45RA+ positively selected. Receptors originate from a woman under 40 in good health.

As regards this clone: This sample also contains other DNA sequences that code for the same CDR3. The V call is TRBV5-1, the J call TRBJ2-7; TRBD2 aligns across 10 bases. Germline loops: CDR1 SGHRS, CDR2 YFSETQ. J was trimmed by 1 base and V by 0 bases; bases with no gene match: 1. This CDR3 comprises 15 residues. The CDR3 region has the DNA TGCGCCAGCAGCTTGGGAGCGGGAGGGTCCTACGAGCAGTACTTC. It yields the protein CASSLGAGGSYEQYF.

The genes are TRBV19 and TRBJ2-6, with D possibly being TRBD2 (5 bases). V was shortened by 6 bases and J by 3 bases, with 12 bases between the two germline ends. CDR1 LNHDA and CDR2 SQIVND come from the germline V gene (reference sequence). The CDR3 has 15 residues. CDR3 amino acids: CASSSARDGANVLTF. The CDR3 DNA reads as TGTGCCAGTAGCTCCGCCCGGGATGGGGCCAACGTCCTGACTTTC.

V usage is TRBV30 and J usage is TRBJ2-1; 7 bases are shared with TRBD2. The germline V gene has CDR1 GTSNPN and CDR2 SVGIG (reference sequence). Germline trimming cut 1 base from V and 0 bases from J; bases unmatched to any gene: 3. The CDR3 is made up of 15 amino acids. CDR3 sequence reads: CAWSGSGGSYNEQFF. DNA for the CDR3: TGTGCCTGGAGTGGTTCGGGAGGCTCCTACAATGAGCAGTTCTTC.

The rearrangement links TRBV4-2 to TRBJ2-5; 11 bases line up with TRBD1. The CDR3 runs 15 residues. V shed 5 bases and J 5 bases; nucleotides not matched to a gene: 7. Germline CDR1 and CDR2: LGHNA and YNFKEQ. CDR3 sequence: CASSGTGGRGETQYF. CDR3 bases: TGTGCCAGCAGCGGGACAGGGGGAAGAGGGGAGACCCAGTACTTC.

This chain links TRBV11-2 with TRBJ2-5; no firm D call. Germline V gene data show CDR1 as SGHAT and CDR2 as FQNNGV. The ends were cut back, 3 bases at V and 1 base at J, with 3 bases in the middle. The CDR3 spans 12 residues. Here the CDR3 reads CASSFPQETQYF. CDR3 sequence (DNA): TGTGCCAGCAGCTTTCCCCAAGAGACCCAGTACTTC.